This T cell receptor (beta chain) was identified in a study of tissue T cells after allogeneic stem cell transplantation (dated by TCRdb to the early 2020s). About the full investigation: Using research autopsies of patients with and without GVHD, plus mouse models of GVHD, the study profiled TCR beta repertoires across many tissues. The human arm was conducted as a prospective observational study, and neither blinding nor randomization was performed.

This sample's time point label indicates: mouse harvest day 7 after allogeneic transplant. Each mouse graft, delivered by tail vein injection, combined 10^6 splenic CD5+ T cells with 10^7 T-cell-depleted bone marrow cells. GVHD in mice was modeled with a major MHC-mismatch B6 (H2b) into BALB/c (H2d) model, and tissues were profiled at day 7 or 14. On day 7 or 14 post-transplant, mouse tissues and retro-orbital blood were harvested with separate sterile tools for each animal, and livers were flushed beforehand. Before genomic DNA isolation with the DNeasy Blood & Tissue Kit, mouse tissues were minced using razor blades in buffered saline. Preparation of the library involved the immunoSEQ multiplex PCR assay. TCRbeta CDR3 sequencing was done by Adaptive Biotechnologies at survey depth, reporting CDR3 sequences, V/J genes, productive frequency and template counts. TCR beta CDR3 regions were amplified from genomic DNA rather than RNA. In the original analysis: Jensen-Shannon divergence was used to quantify pairwise repertoire overlap between tissues, with a value of 1 indicating complete divergence and a value of 0 indicating identical repertoires. Tissues were clustered by single-linkage agglomerative hierarchical clustering of pairwise JSD values and displayed as dendrograms. GLIPH2 was run on all patient samples with simulation_depth 1000, kmer_min_depth 3 and cdr3_length_cutoff 8, and groups with more than two unique CDR3s were retained. A standardized tissue-overlap score was generated by extrapolating Jaccard GLIPH-group overlap across patients to a standard repertoire size of 1000 clones. Associations of diversity with clinical or experimental variables used linear mixed-effect models with tissue fixed effects and individual random effects. The table comes from immuneACCESS by way of TCRdb, which keeps in-frame sequences with V and J called. Part of the clones is missing from these tables; in studies checked, under half for an unresolved V gene and the rest for unknown reasons. V and J calls plus clone size are reproduced from that table; the DNA served to infer D and trimming. The sample table shows 5,500 to 8,000 clones, and less than 50% are seen once. The top ten clones comprise 7.5% to 9.5% of the sample.

This clone was observed a few times. No cognate antigen has been identified for it. Gene names and germline sequences here are the mouse ones. The research as a whole found: In both patients and mice, T cells from blood and spleen picked up only a limited part of the TCR repertoire that was detected in tissues. Within patients, how anatomically similar the tissues were was a key factor in shaping TCR repertoire composition, regardless of disease or transplant status. A small and clinically heterogeneous patient cohort was studied, and sampling depth was acknowledged as a limitation. Which tissue TCRs were alloreactive or antigen-specific was not determined in the study, and some of the clones might have been host cells that persisted. Not many T cell clones showed up in more than one patient, yet clustering based on motifs uncovered repertoire signatures that were shared across patients in a tissue-specific way.

Sequencing was done on a sample of lymph node tissue. This TCR derives from a female BALB/c mouse given C57BL/6 T cells with graft-versus-host disease after an allogeneic hematopoietic cell transplant.

The DNA read from the CDR3 is TGTGCCAGCTCTCTCGAACTGGGGGGGACAAACACCGGGCAGCTCTAC. This codes for CASSLELGGTNTGQLY. The full CDR3 protein reads CASSLELGGTNTGQLYF. The sequence is built from TRBV12-1 and TRBJ2-2; 10 bases in between match TRBD2. Coverage ceases 1 residue before the CDR3 finishes, and the germline J gene fills in the end. The junction shows trimming of 0 bases on V and 0 bases on J, and the gene matches do not reach 3 bases of it. CDR1 and CDR2, per the germline V gene, are SGHSN and HYEKVE. The CDR3 contains 17 residues, cysteine and phenylalanine counted. Part of the CDR3 DNA is given, 48 bases translated from base 1.